This T cell receptor (beta chain) was recorded in a study of cytomegalovirus exposure and HLA in healthy donors. At the level of the study: Early on, a data release was issued that held some 91 million unique TCRs from HLA-typed donors.

As to this clone: Its antigen is not known.

Study conclusions and caveats: In vitro data verified a few CMV-associated chains as specific for CMV antigens.

With 60 Vbeta and 13 Jbeta primers, the PCR was carried out. This table comes from immunoSEQ multiplex PCR, and its TCRdb copy is limited to in-frame clones, with some not included. With around 210,000 clones in the sample, the ten largest clones hold 0.9% to 1.4%. Looked up from germline, CDR1 is MNHEY and CDR2 is SVGAGI. The CDR3 sequence is 14 residues long. The J segment lost 2 bases and the V segment lost 6 bases, leaving 6 bases of the junction unmatched. Material: PBMCs. The chain employs TRBV6-5 and TRBJ2-7; 8 bases are shared with TRBD2. The receptor's source is a girl aged 2 to 9 in good health and CMV-seropositive. The CDR3: CASRVSGTPYEQYF. CDR3 DNA: TGTGCCAGCAGGGTTAGCGGGACTCCCTACGAGCAGTACTTC.